This passage covers 21 T cell receptor beta chains from one sample sequenced in a study of T cells in Graves' hyperthyroidism and ophthalmopathy. Regions amplified from RNA transcripts were the TCR beta CDR3 regions. Primed by the HTBI set, a first-round RT-PCR was run on the TCR CDR3. TCRdb re-called the multiplex PCR reads with MiXCR, one entry per CDR3 protein. Found here are roughly 840,000 distinct CDR3 sequences, over 35% of them singletons; the top ten hold approximately 8.7%. Sequenced material: blood. These receptors all stem from a man in his late teens or twenties with Graves' hyperthyroidism.

A remark on this clonotype: A much larger clone lies one base from this, so it may be a read error. The gene calls are TRBV29-1 and TRBJ2-5; D not resolved. CDR1 and CDR2 (germline): SQVTM, ANQGSEA. Between the trimmed V and J ends, which lost 2 bases and 7 bases, there was a span of 20 bases. This CDR3 region has 15 residues. The CDR3 coding sequence is TGCAGCGTTGAATGGGCCCGTGAGGTAAGAAGGACCCAGTACTTC. The encoded protein is CSVEWAREVRRTQYF.

The chain joins TRBV6-5 to TRBJ1-1, with D possibly being TRBD1 (5 bases). CDR1 MNHEY and CDR2 SVGAGI come from the germline V gene. V shed 2 bases and J shed 11 bases, with 18 bases lying between them. The CDR3 contains 14 residues. The CDR3 protein is CASSYGTPEGSAFF. The CDR3 DNA reads TGTGCCAGCAGTTACGGGACCCCTGAGGGATCGGCTTTCTTT.

This clonotype was found many times. This sequence joins TRBV6-1 and TRBJ1-5, with D unclear. Trimming took 1 base from V and 3 from J, leaving 4 bases between them. There are 13 residues in the CDR3. Germline V gives CDR1 MNHNS, CDR2 SASEGT. The CDR3 region has the DNA TGTGCCAGCAGTGAAGGTAACAATCAGCCCCAGCATTTT. Translated: CASSEGNNQPQHF.

The rearrangement uses TRBV6-1 and TRBJ2-5; no clear D. V shed 4 bases and J shed 2 bases, with 8 bases lying between them. The CDR3 is 13 amino acids. Germline V gives CDR1 MNHNS, CDR2 SASEGT. CDR3 DNA: TGTGCCAGCAGTGGCTACAAGCAAGAGACCCAGTACTTC. Its translation is CASSGYKQETQYF.

This clonotype was seen repeatedly, ten times or more. The chain recombines TRBV9 with TRBJ1-2; D remains ambiguous. CDR1 and CDR2 from the germline V gene are SGDLS and YYNGEE. The CDR3 has 14 amino acids. V lost 0 bases and J 6 bases, leaving 12 bases between the germline ends. In DNA, the CDR3 is TGTGCCAGCAGCGTAGACGGCCCCGGGCATGGCTACACCTTC. Protein product: CASSVDGPGHGYTF. The full variable domain, in which reference TRBV9 and TRBJ1-2 provide the parts outside the CDR3, is DSGVTQTPKHLITATGQRVTLRCSPRSGDLSVYWYQQSLDQGLQFLIQYYNGEERAKGNILERFSAQQFPDLHSELNLSSLELGDSALYFCASSVDGPGHGYTFGSGTRLTVV.

This clonotype has ten or more counts. The CDR3 loop reads CASKVGRESYGYTF. CDR3 in DNA: TGTGCCAGTAAGGTAGGACGGGAGTCCTATGGCTACACCTTC. J is TRBJ1-2 and V is TRBV19, with D unresolved. V was shortened by 7 bases and J by 4 bases, with 16 bases between the two germline ends. The CDR3 contains 14 residues. Per the germline V gene, CDR1 is LNHDA and CDR2 is SQIVND (reference sequence).

This clonotype was recorded at least ten times. The J gene is TRBJ2-5, the V gene TRBV7-2, with D unclear. Germline V gives CDR1 SGHTA, CDR2 FQGNSA. This CDR3 region has 14 residues. The V and J ends lost 5 bases and 4 bases respectively, with 14 bases between them. CDR3 in amino acids: CASSPFGRGETQYF. The CDR3, as DNA: TGTGCCAGCAGCCCCTTCGGTCGCGGAGAGACCCAGTACTTC.

The chain uses TRBV29-1 and TRBJ1-2; D is uncertain. Per the germline V gene, CDR1 is SQVTM and CDR2 is ANQGSEA. V was trimmed by 4 bases and J by 2 bases, leaving 8 bases between them. The CDR3 contains 12 residues. CDR3 residues: CSVGAGNYGYTF. CDR3 DNA: TGCAGCGTTGGGGCGGGGAACTATGGCTACACCTTC. The full variable domain, completed using reference TRBV29-1 and TRBJ1-2, is SAVISQKPSRDICQRGTSLTIQCQVDSQVTMMFWYRQQPGQSLTLIATANQGSEATYESGFVIDKFPISRPNLTFSTLTVSNMSPEDSSIYLCSVGAGNYGYTFGSGTRLTVV.

The V gene is TRBV7-3, the J gene TRBJ1-1, with D tentatively TRBD1 (5 bases). Germline CDR1 SGHTA, CDR2 FQGTGA. With 5 bases removed from V and 3 bases from J, the gap between germline ends came to 16 bases. CDR3 length: 15 residues. The CDR3 loop is CASSPSDRYYTEAFF. The DNA of the CDR3 is TGTGCCAGCAGCCCATCCGACAGATATTACACTGAAGCTTTCTTT. Filled out from reference TRBV7-3 and TRBJ1-1, the complete variable domain reads GAGVSQTPSNKVTEKGKYVELRCDPISGHTALYWYRQSLGQGPEFLIYFQGTGAADDSGLPNDRFFAVRPEGSVSTLKIQRTERGDSAVYLCASSPSDRYYTEAFFGQGTRLTVV.

This clonotype was recorded at least ten times. This chain connects TRBV19 to TRBJ1-1; D gene uncertain. Germline V gives CDR1 LNHDA, CDR2 SQIVND (reference sequence). There are 12 residues in the CDR3. V was shortened by 9 bases and J by 0 bases, with 8 bases between the two germline ends. The CDR3 here is CASSKVNTEAFF. CDR3 in DNA: TGTGCCAGCAGCAAAGTGAACACTGAAGCTTTCTTT.

This clonotype appeared a few times. The genes are TRBV19 and TRBJ2-1, with 9 nucleotides matching TRBD1. Looked up from germline, CDR1 is LNHDA and CDR2 is SQIVND (reference sequence). The CDR3 sequence is 12 residues long. V lost 6 bases to trimming and J lost 7 bases; unmatched junction nucleotides: 1. CDR3 sequence reads: CASRDRGNEQFF. The CDR3 DNA is TGTGCCAGTAGGGACAGGGGTAATGAGCAGTTCTTC.

The chain is built from TRBV4-1 and TRBJ2-7; no firm D call. Trimming shortened V by 4 bases and J by 5 bases, and 15 bases separated the two germline ends. The CDR3 has 14 residues. Germline CDR1 is MGHRA and CDR2 is YSYEKL. The CDR3 bases are TGCGCCAGCAGCCGCTTGGCGGTTAAAGACGAGCAGTACTTC. It translates to CASSRLAVKDEQYF.

J is TRBJ1-1 and V is TRBV20-1, with a possible D match to TRBD1 (6 bases). CDR1 and CDR2 (germline): DFQATT, SNEGSKA (reference sequence). The CDR3 is made up of 15 amino acids. V was shortened by 1 base and J by 3 bases, with 15 bases between the two germline ends. CDR3 sequence: CSARGLKGGDTEAFF. The CDR3 nucleotides read TGCAGTGCTAGAGGACTGAAGGGGGGGGACACTGAAGCTTTCTTT.

J is TRBJ1-2 and V is TRBV4-2; perhaps TRBD1 as D (5 bases). Germline-derived CDR1 and CDR2 are LGHNA and YNFKEQ. The CDR3 runs to 15 residues. Trimming removed 1 base at V and 4 bases at J, with 13 bases between. In DNA form, the CDR3 reads TGTGCCAGCAGCCAAGTAGATCAGGGAGGCTATGGCTACACCTTC. Its translation is CASSQVDQGGYGYTF.

The chain recombines TRBV10-3 with TRBJ2-7; 7 positions agree with TRBD1. The CDR3 sequence is 16 residues long. Trimming cost V 4 bases and J 6 bases; bases outside gene matches: 15. Germline V gene data show CDR1 as ENHRY and CDR2 as SYGVKD. CDR3 DNA sequence: TGTGCCATCAGTGCCTTCGCAACCGGGACAGCGATCGAGCAGTACTTC. Protein product: CAISAFATGTAIEQYF.

This chain connects TRBV10-2 to TRBJ2-7; 11 nucleotides line up with TRBD1. This CDR3 is 14 amino acids long. Trimming removed 8 bases from V and 4 bases from J; junction bases left unmatched: 7. Germline V gene sequence: CDR1 WSHSY, CDR2 SAAADI. The CDR3 loop is CASGSGTGGYEQYF. In DNA form, the CDR3 reads TGCGCCAGCGGGTCCGGGACAGGGGGTTACGAGCAGTACTTC.

This clonotype was observed at least ten times. This chain links TRBV19 with TRBJ1-1, with no clear D. Germline values: CDR1 LNHDA, CDR2 SQIVND (reference sequence). The germline V and J ends were trimmed by 3 bases and 3 bases, with 14 bases remaining between them. The CDR3 covers 15 residues. In nucleotides, the CDR3 is TGTGCCAGTAGTATTTCGGGGAGAGCGTACACTGAAGCTTTCTTT. As protein: CASSISGRAYTEAFF.

This CDR3 reads CASRPRESYTF. DNA of the CDR3: TGTGCCAGCAGACCGAGGGAGAGCTACACCTTC. This chain uses TRBV2 with TRBJ1-2; D not certain. V lost 6 bases and J 9 bases, leaving 11 bases between the germline ends. The CDR3 is 11 amino acids. Germline lookup yields CDR1 SNHLY and CDR2 FYNNEI.

This clonotype appeared once. A clone one base away is much larger, so this may be a read error. This chain links TRBV19 with TRBJ1-5; perhaps TRBD1 as D (5 bases). Trimming removed 5 bases at V and 10 bases at J, with 15 bases between. Germline CDR1 and CDR2: LNHDA and SQIVND (reference sequence). This CDR3 comprises 13 residues. This CDR3 reads CASSVGLGGPQHF. The CDR3 DNA is TGTGCCAGTAGTGTTGGGTTGGGGGGACCCCAGCATTTT.

This clonotype has a handful of counts. This chain links TRBV4-1 with TRBJ2-7; 10 nucleotides align to TRBD2. Looked up from germline, CDR1 is MGHRA and CDR2 is YSYEKL. Germline trimming cut 4 bases from V and 2 bases from J; bases unmatched to any gene: 8. This CDR3 has 16 amino acids. The CDR3 nucleotides read TGCGCCAGCAGCCCCTATGGGACTAGCGAACCCTACGAGCAGTACTTC. Translation: CASSPYGTSEPYEQYF.

This clonotype has ten or more counts. This chain joins TRBV20-1 and TRBJ1-5, with D unresolved. CDR1 is DFQATT and CDR2 is SNEGSKA in the germline V gene (reference sequence). Trimming left V 6 bases short and J 0 bases short, with 12 bases between. This CDR3 contains 14 residues. The CDR3 nucleotides read TGCAGTGCCGTCCAGCTTGATAGCAATCAGCCCCAGCATTTT. As protein: CSAVQLDSNQPQHF.